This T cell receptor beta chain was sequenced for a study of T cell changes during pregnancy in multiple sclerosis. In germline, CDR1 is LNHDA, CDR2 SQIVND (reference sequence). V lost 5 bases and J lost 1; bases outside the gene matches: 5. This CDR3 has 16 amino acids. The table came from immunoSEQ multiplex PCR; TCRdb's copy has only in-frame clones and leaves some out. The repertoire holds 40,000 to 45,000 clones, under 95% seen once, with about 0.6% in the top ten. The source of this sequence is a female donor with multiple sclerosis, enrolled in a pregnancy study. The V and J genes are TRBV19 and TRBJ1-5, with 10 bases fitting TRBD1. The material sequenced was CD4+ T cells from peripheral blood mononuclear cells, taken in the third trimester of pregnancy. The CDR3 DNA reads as TGTGCCAGTAGTGTTAGACAGGGGGCGAGCAATCAGCCCCAGCATTTT. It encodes CASSVRQGASNQPQHF.